The next 19 T cell receptor beta chains were all read from a single sample in a study of T cell repertoires in cytomegalovirus infection. Antigens of these TCRs are unknown. TCRdb itself ran the reads through MiXCR, one entry per CDR3 protein. The table has tens of thousands of distinct CDR3 sequences, around 20% seen once. The starting material was CD8+ T cells from cultured PBMCs, obtained from culture after CMV antigen stimulation. Receptor source: a human donor in good health (CMV status not recorded). Some clones in this sample may be carry-over from other donors' samples.

The chain combines TRBV7-9 with TRBJ1-5; D is unclear. Germline V gives CDR1 SEHNR, CDR2 FQNEAQ (reference sequence). Trimming removed 5 bases from V and 2 bases from J, with 13 bases in between. The CDR3 totals 15 residues. The DNA of the CDR3 is TGTGCCAGCAGCCGCGGAGGGTTGGGCAATCAGCCCCAGCATTTT. Translation gives CASSRGGLGNQPQHF.

This clonotype was seen a few times. This chain connects TRBV7-1 to TRBJ2-2, with no clear D. TRBV7-1 is sorted into the ORF group, with uncertain function. The CDR3 consists of 11 residues. V was shortened by 11 bases and J by 7 bases, with 11 bases between the two germline ends. CDR3 in DNA: TGTGCCCCCGGCGAGCTCGGGGAGCTGTTTTTT. It codes for CAPGELGELFF.

This clonotype rates as medium-sized. The chain carries TRBV7-9 and TRBJ2-7, with TRBD1 matching over 8 bases. V gave up 5 bases and J gave up 5 bases; unmatched junction bases: 2. This CDR3 spans 12 amino acids. Per germline, CDR1 SEHNR and CDR2 FQNEAQ (reference sequence). The CDR3 DNA is TGTGCCAGCAGCCAGGGACAGGACGAGCAGTACTTC. Translated, it gives CASSQGQDEQYF.

This chain uses TRBV19 with TRBJ1-2; D ambiguous. Germline V gives CDR1 LNHDA, CDR2 SQIVND (reference sequence). V lost 6 bases and J 0 bases, leaving 11 bases between the germline ends. The CDR3 spans 14 residues. CDR3 amino acids: CASSLRAANYGYTF. The CDR3 nucleotides are TGTGCCAGTAGCCTCCGAGCAGCTAACTATGGCTACACCTTC.

This clonotype was counted only a few times. This chain connects TRBV7-9 to TRBJ2-4, with 9 bases that match TRBD2. This CDR3 has 17 amino acids. V was clipped by 4 bases and J by 6 bases; unmatched bases: 13. Germline V gene lookup returns CDR1 SEHNR and CDR2 FQNEAQ (reference sequence). The CDR3: CASSSSGEGRELNIQYF. The CDR3, as DNA: TGTGCCAGCAGCTCTAGCGGGGAGGGGCGAGAATTAAACATTCAGTACTTC.

This clonotype was found a few times. The chain links TRBV11-2 to TRBJ2-3, with no clear D. The germline V gene has CDR1 SGHAT and CDR2 FQNNGV. This CDR3 is 12 amino acids long. V lost 4 bases and J lost 5, with 7 bases in between. CDR3 sequence: CASSSSKDTQYF. The DNA of the CDR3 is TGTGCCAGCAGCTCCTCTAAAGATACGCAGTATTTT.

This clonotype was recorded a few times. The chain links TRBV7-2 to TRBJ1-2; D unresolved. The germline V gene encodes CDR1 SGHTA and CDR2 FQGNSA. V was shortened by 5 bases and J by 5 bases, with 6 bases between the two germline ends. CDR3 length equals 11 residues. This chain's CDR3 is CASSAIYGYTF. The DNA of the CDR3 is TGTGCCAGCAGCGCCATATATGGCTACACCTTC.

This clonotype has more than one count but fewer than ten. The J gene is TRBJ2-1, the V gene TRBV7-9; TRBD1 matches 8 bases. The CDR3 is made up of 15 amino acids. V dropped 2 bases and J dropped 7; count of bases not matched to a gene: 7. The V gene's germline CDR1 is SEHNR and CDR2 FQNEAQ (reference sequence). The DNA for the CDR3 is TGTGCCAGCAGCTTAAGGACAGGGTATATGAATGAGCAGTTCTTC. Translation: CASSLRTGYMNEQFF.

The chain joins TRBV7-2 to TRBJ1-1; TRBD1 might be the D (5 bases). The germline V gene encodes CDR1 SGHTA and CDR2 FQGNSA. V lost 6 bases to trimming and J lost 1 base, with 9 bases between them. There are 13 residues in the CDR3. The CDR3 reads CASRPTGNTEAFF. In DNA form, the CDR3 reads TGTGCCAGCAGACCAACAGGGAACACTGAAGCTTTCTTT.

This clonotype appeared a few times. The chain employs TRBV6-2 or TRBV6-3 and TRBJ1-2; D unclear. CDR3 length: 12 residues. In germline, CDR1 is MNHEY, CDR2 SVGEGT. The V end was cut by 4 bases, the J end by 5 bases, with 8 bases between. Here the CDR3 DNA reads TGTGCCAGCAGTTTCCTCGGGTATGGCTACACCTTC. Protein product: CASSFLGYGYTF.

This clonotype was seen only a few times. The V call is TRBV7-6, the J call TRBJ2-1; TRBD2 agrees at 10 bases. The CDR3 loop spans 17 amino acids. Germline values: CDR1 SGHVS, CDR2 FNYEAQ. J gave up 3 bases and V 7 bases, and 12 bases lay outside the gene matches. The CDR3 region is CASTVSGRALIYNEQFF. The CDR3 DNA sequence: TGTGCCAGCACGGTCAGCGGGAGGGCCCTGATCTACAATGAGCAGTTCTTC.

In this sample, this clonotype turned up a few times. This sequence joins TRBV2 and TRBJ1-4; 7 nucleotides agree with TRBD1. Trimming took 7 bases from V and 6 from J; bases not matched to a gene: 8. Per germline, CDR1 SNHLY and CDR2 FYNNEI. The CDR3 has 14 amino acids. CDR3 sequence reads: CASTQGGRDEKLFF. CDR3 bases: TGTGCCAGCACCCAGGGGGGGAGAGATGAAAAACTGTTTTTT. The whole variable domain, filled in from reference TRBV2 and TRBJ1-4, reads EPEVTQTPSHQVTQMGQEVILRCVPISNHLYFYWYRQILGQKVEFLVSFYNNEISEKSEIFDDQFSVERPDGSNFTLKIRSTKLEDSAMYFCASTQGGRDEKLFFGSGTQLSVL.

The chain links TRBV25-1 to TRBJ1-4; TRBD1 matches at 7 bases. Germline CDR1 is MGHDK and CDR2 is SYGVNS. CDR3 length: 16 residues. V lost 6 bases to trimming and J lost 2 bases; unmatched junction nucleotides: 9. This chain's CDR3 is CASSRRTGATNEKLFF. For the CDR3, the DNA is TGTGCCAGCAGCCGAAGAACAGGGGCCACTAATGAAAAACTGTTTTTT.

This chain joins TRBV27 and TRBJ1-6; 8 bases are shared with TRBD1. V gave up 5 bases and J gave up 6 bases; unmatched junction bases: 6. CDR1 and CDR2 (germline): MNHEY, SMNVEV (reference sequence). The CDR3 has 15 residues. The CDR3 region is CASSKSTGANSPLHF. CDR3 DNA: TGTGCCAGCAGTAAATCGACAGGGGCTAATTCACCCCTCCACTTT.

This clonotype was observed a few times. The V gene is TRBV12-3 or TRBV12-4, the J gene TRBJ1-4, with D hard to call. The CDR3 is made up of 14 amino acids. The V end was cut by 4 bases, the J end by 7 bases, with 13 bases between. The CDR3 region has the DNA TGTGCCAGCAGTTATTCAGGCAGTAGTGAAAAACTGTTTTTT. Its protein product is CASSYSGSSEKLFF.

This clonotype was counted only a few times. The V and J genes are TRBV6-5 and TRBJ1-6; D remains unclear. The CDR3 sequence is 15 residues long. The V and J ends lost 3 bases and 2 bases respectively, with 8 bases between them. The germline V gene encodes CDR1 MNHEY and CDR2 SVGAGI. The CDR3 protein is CASSYRETYNSPLHF. In nucleotides, the CDR3 is TGTGCCAGCAGTTATCGGGAAACCTATAATTCACCCCTCCACTTT.

This clonotype was recorded a few times. The chain has TRBV7-9 and TRBJ2-1, with 8 nucleotides matching TRBD2. The V gene end was trimmed by 7 bases and the J gene end by 8 bases; junction bases not matched to a gene: 19. Germline assignment: CDR1 SEHNR and CDR2 FQNEAQ (reference sequence). The CDR3 is 17 residues long. CDR3: CASTSRPGAGVSDEQFF. The CDR3 region has the DNA TGTGCCAGCACCTCCCGCCCCGGAGCGGGGGTAAGCGATGAGCAGTTCTTC.

This clonotype appeared many times. For the CDR3, the DNA is TGTGCCAGCAAATCGGACGGAAATAGCAATCAGCCCCAGCATTTT. It is translated as CASKSDGNSNQPQHF. V usage is TRBV6-1 and J usage is TRBJ1-5; D unclear. CDR3 size: 15 residues. The germline V and J ends were trimmed by 7 bases and 0 bases, with 13 bases remaining between them. From germline, CDR1 is MNHNS and CDR2 SASEGT.

The J gene is TRBJ2-2, the V gene TRBV20-1; 8 bases match TRBD2. Germline trimming cut 1 base from V and 0 bases from J; bases unmatched to any gene: 7. Germline V lookup: CDR1 DFQATT, CDR2 SNEGSKA (reference sequence). This CDR3 is built from 17 residues. CDR3 sequence reads: CSARGSSGRANTGELFF. The CDR3 coding sequence is TGCAGTGCTAGAGGCTCGAGCGGGAGAGCGAACACCGGGGAGCTGTTTTTT.